This T cell receptor beta chain originates from a study of tumor-infiltrating lymphocytes in primary liver carcinoma. Study information: Samples had roughly 3.5 to 7.13 million productive TCRbeta reads, comparable between tissue types.

From approximately 0.5 ug of total RNA, TCR beta-specific cDNA was reverse-transcribed using a constant-region primer. Modified slightly, ARM-PCR produced TCR beta libraries over three nested multiplex PCR rounds. Use of TRBV1-TRBV30 forward primers with a C-beta reverse primer characterized the first two PCR rounds, which lasted roughly 9 cycles each. TCRdb reprocessed the multiplex PCR reads via MiXCR and lists one record per CDR3 protein. The top ten hold 8.1% of the sample, which has about 120,000 distinct CDR3 sequences, around two thirds seen once. It was from about 19-30 mg of unsorted bulk tissue that RNA and DNA were co-extracted. The patients, who had chronic HBV infection, were treatment-naive (untreated). Of note for this clonotype: The antigen is unknown. Given a much more abundant clone one base away, this may be a read error.

The study's findings and limits: The study found tumor-adjacent and tumor-blood pairs overlapped less than tumor region pairs. Tumors had a top-250-clone fraction that was significantly higher than blood (p = 0.039).

Germline lookup yields CDR1 SGHRS and CDR2 YFSETQ. The CDR3 runs to 15 residues. J is TRBJ2-3 and V is TRBV5-1; D might be TRBD2 (6 bases). The sequenced sample was tumor-adjacent normal liver tissue. This clonotype was obtained from a woman aged 55-75 years with primary liver carcinoma and hepatitis B virus infection. The CDR3 spells CTSSAMRYSGDTQYF. The CDR3 DNA reads TGCACCAGCAGCGCGATGCGTTATAGCGGAGATACGCAGTATTTT.